Each of the 23 T cell receptor beta chains below was sequenced from the same sample in a study of blood T cell repertoires in COVID-19. Sequencing was performed with immunoSEQ multiplex PCR; in TCRdb, only in-frame clones are kept and a portion is missing. The sample has more than 250,000 clones; 87% are singletons. The specimen was peripheral blood. These receptors came from a man between 50 and 59 years old with active or convalescent COVID-19.

The V and J genes are TRBV6-6 and TRBJ2-7; possibly TRBD2 for D (6 bases). Germline values: CDR1 MNHNY, CDR2 SVGAGI (reference sequence). Trimming took 2 bases from V and 0 from J, leaving 8 bases between them. The length of the CDR3 is 14 residues. This chain's CDR3 is CASSYGTLSYEQYF. The CDR3 DNA is TGTGCCAGCAGTTACGGGACTCTCTCCTACGAGCAGTACTTC.

This chain connects TRBV2 to TRBJ1-6; a possible D gene is TRBD1 (6 bases). Trimming took off 5 bases at V and 0 bases at J, with 8 bases between the two ends. CDR3 length: 15 amino acids. Germline CDR1 is SNHLY and CDR2 is FYNNEI. CDR3 DNA: TGTGCCAGCAGTAAGGACAGCTCCTATAATTCACCCCTCCACTTT. It codes for CASSKDSSYNSPLHF.

This chain uses TRBV20-1 with TRBJ1-5; D is unclear. The ends were cut back, 3 bases at V and 3 bases at J, with 9 bases in the middle. The CDR3 covers 13 residues. CDR1 is DFQATT and CDR2 is SNEGSKA in the germline V gene (reference sequence). This CDR3 is CSASQEANQPQHF. CDR3 bases: TGCAGTGCTAGTCAGGAGGCCAATCAGCCCCAGCATTTT.

The chain uses TRBV18 and TRBJ1-4; D possibly corresponds to TRBD1 (5 bases). Germline V gene sequence: CDR1 KGHSH, CDR2 LQKENI. The CDR3 runs 15 residues. Trimming cost V 6 bases and J 5 bases, with 16 bases left between them. Written as DNA, the CDR3 is TGTGCCAGCTCCCCCGCGACAGAGCCCAATGAAAAACTGTTTTTT. Amino acids: CASSPATEPNEKLFF.

As concerns this clone: The junction departs from the called germline gene at one end, perhaps through a read error. This chain joins TRBV27 and TRBJ1-1; D is undetermined. This CDR3 is built from 13 residues. In germline, CDR1 is MNHEY, CDR2 SMNVEV (reference sequence). In DNA, the CDR3 is TGTGCCAGCGCCCGACCCGGACGGACTGGAGCTTTCTTT. Its translation: CASARPGRTGAFF.

The chain links TRBV6-5 to TRBJ2-2; 10 nucleotides align to TRBD1. The V and J ends lost 10 bases and 5 bases, in that order; junction bases with no gene match: 7. The CDR3 covers 14 residues. The germline V gene encodes CDR1 MNHEY and CDR2 SVGAGI. This CDR3 is CATRTGGVTGELFF. CDR3 in DNA: TGTGCCACGCGGACAGGGGGGGTAACCGGGGAGCTGTTTTTT.

The chain links TRBV28 to TRBJ1-1; 9 nucleotides match TRBD1. Germline V CDR1 and CDR2: MDHEN, SYDVKM. Losses at the gene ends were 5 bases for V and 2 bases for J; bases not matched to a gene: 3. The CDR3 extends over 14 amino acids. The CDR3 reads CASSRTGDNTEAFF. The CDR3, as DNA: TGTGCCAGCAGTCGGACAGGGGACAACACTGAAGCTTTCTTT.

Concerning this clone itself: A read error may produce the germline difference seen at one junction end. CDR3 protein: CASSHPTGTPPYYELYF. CDR3 DNA sequence: TGTGCCAGCAGCCACCCTACTGGGACTCCACCCTACTACGAGCTGTACTTC. The J gene is TRBJ2-7, the V gene TRBV7-2, with D possibly matching TRBD2 (6 bases). This CDR3 has 17 residues. CDR1 SGHTA and CDR2 FQGNSA come from the germline V gene.

The chain is built from TRBV2 and TRBJ1-5, with D perhaps TRBD1 (5 bases). The CDR3 length is 14 residues. V gave up 6 bases and J gave up 0 bases, with 9 bases separating them. Germline CDR1 SNHLY, CDR2 FYNNEI. The CDR3 here is CASRGAGSNQPQHF. CDR3 nucleotide sequence: TGTGCCAGCAGAGGGGCTGGTAGCAATCAGCCCCAGCATTTT.

The sample holds one count of this clone. The rearrangement joins TRBV15 to TRBJ2-1; TRBD1 matches 12 bases. Germline CDR1 LNHNV, CDR2 YYDKDF (reference sequence). This CDR3 is built from 15 residues. V was pared by 1 base and J by 9 bases, with 4 bases of the junction left unmatched. The CDR3 nucleotides are TGTGCCACCAGCAGAGGGGACAGGGGGCAAGGTGAGCAGTTCTTC. Protein product: CATSRGDRGQGEQFF.

This clone showed up just a few times. This chain joins TRBV3-1 (or the pseudogene TRBV3-2) and TRBJ2-7, with D tentatively TRBD2 (5 bases). Between the trimmed V and J ends, which lost 2 bases and 0 bases, there was a span of 14 bases. Germline V lookup: CDR1 LGHDT, CDR2 YNNKEL (reference sequence). The CDR3 is 16 residues long. The CDR3 is CASSQPLGDFSYEQYF. CDR3 sequence (DNA): TGTGCCAGCAGCCAACCCCTCGGGGATTTCTCCTACGAGCAGTACTTC.

The chain is built from TRBV5-4 and TRBJ1-1; 7 bases line up with TRBD1. Germline V CDR1 and CDR2: SGHNT, YYREEE (reference sequence). The CDR3 has 14 residues. V dropped 0 bases and J dropped 6; count of bases not matched to a gene: 5. DNA for the CDR3: TGTGCCAGCAGCTTGGACAGGGGTCGGCCTGAAGCTTTCTTT. Protein: CASSLDRGRPEAFF.

In this sample, this clone turned up a few times. The gene calls are TRBV9 and TRBJ2-5, with 10 nucleotides matching TRBD1. The V gene's germline CDR1 is SGDLS and CDR2 YYNGEE. This CDR3 spans 14 amino acids. V lost 2 bases, J lost 4 bases, and 2 bases stayed unmatched. CDR3 bases: TGTGCCAGCAGCGTTGGGACAGGGGTAGAGACCCAGTACTTC. Protein product: CASSVGTGVETQYF.

J is TRBJ2-2 and V is TRBV19; no definite D call. The germline CDR1 and CDR2 sequences are LNHDA and SQIVND (reference sequence). The CDR3 runs 16 residues. V was pared by 6 bases and J by 5 bases, with 19 bases between. CDR3 in amino acids: CASSRRPPVETGELFF. CDR3 nucleotides: TGTGCCAGTAGCCGGCGGCCACCCGTAGAGACCGGGGAGCTGTTTTTT.

The CDR3 loop reads CASSFFSGAETQYF. The DNA of the CDR3 is TGTGCCAGCAGCTTCTTCAGCGGGGCAGAGACCCAGTACTTC. The gene calls are TRBV7-2 and TRBJ2-5; 7 bases line up with TRBD2. The CDR3 covers 14 residues. Per the germline V gene, CDR1 is SGHTA and CDR2 is FQGNSA. J lost 4 bases, V lost 3 bases, and 5 bases had no gene match.

This clone appeared a few times. The chain couples TRBV2 to TRBJ2-7, with TRBD1 matching 8 bases. V shed 5 bases and J 3 bases; nucleotides not matched to a gene: 12. This CDR3 is 16 amino acids long. Germline CDR1 SNHLY, CDR2 FYNNEI. CDR3 loop: CASSSPGVTGDYEQYF. The CDR3 DNA reads as TGTGCCAGCAGTTCGCCGGGGGTGACAGGGGACTACGAGCAGTACTTC. Full variable domain (missing parts from reference TRBV2 and TRBJ2-7): EPEVTQTPSHQVTQMGQEVILRCVPISNHLYFYWYRQILGQKVEFLVSFYNNEISEKSEIFDDQFSVERPDGSNFTLKIRSTKLEDSAMYFCASSSPGVTGDYEQYFGPGTRLTVT.

This chain links TRBV7-3 with TRBJ2-3; D is possibly TRBD2 (5 bases). V shed 2 bases and J shed 7 bases, with 7 bases lying between them. Germline lookup yields CDR1 SGHTA and CDR2 FQGTGA. The CDR3 loop spans 12 amino acids. CDR3 DNA: TGTGCCAGCAGCTTATACGGGAATACGCAGTATTTT. Translation gives CASSLYGNTQYF.

The genes are TRBV28 and TRBJ2-7; 7 bases match TRBD1. V lost 4 bases to trimming and J lost 7 bases; unmatched junction nucleotides: 13. The CDR3 runs to 15 residues. Germline V gene data show CDR1 as MDHEN and CDR2 as SYDVKM. The CDR3 here is CASSSSGTVLREQYF. In nucleotides, the CDR3 is TGTGCCAGCAGTTCATCCGGGACAGTCTTGAGGGAGCAGTACTTC.

The V and J genes are TRBV20-1 and TRBJ2-2; D ambiguous. The CDR3 length is 17 residues. Trimming cost V 5 bases and J 0 bases, with 19 bases left between them. CDR1 DFQATT and CDR2 SNEGSKA come from the germline V gene (reference sequence). Here the CDR3 DNA reads TGCAGTGCTCGTGCCATTGTCGGCAGGCCGAACACCGGGGAGCTGTTTTTT. Protein sequence: CSARAIVGRPNTGELFF.

CDR3 nucleotides: TGCGCCAGCAGCCCCCGCTCTGGGGCCAACGTCCTGACTTTC. As protein: CASSPRSGANVLTF. The chain is built from TRBV4-3 and TRBJ2-6, with D unresolved. The V end lost 4 bases, the J end lost 0 bases, and 4 bases lay between the germline ends. This CDR3 spans 14 amino acids. Looked up from germline, CDR1 is LGHNA and CDR2 is YSLEER.

The rearrangement uses TRBV7-9 and TRBJ2-7; 7 bases fit TRBD1. J lost 0 bases, V lost 5 bases, and 4 bases had no gene match. There are 14 residues in the CDR3. CDR1 is SEHNR and CDR2 is FQNEAQ in the germline V gene (reference sequence). CDR3 DNA: TGTGCCAGCAGCCTCAGGGACAGCTCCTACGAGCAGTACTTC. This translates into CASSLRDSSYEQYF.

The count of this clone is one. The J gene is TRBJ2-3, the V gene TRBV30, with 10 bases identical to TRBD2. CDR1 and CDR2 (germline): GTSNPN, SVGIG (reference sequence). This CDR3 has 14 amino acids. V lost 5 bases, J lost 7 bases, and 9 bases stayed unmatched. DNA of the CDR3: TGTGCCTGGGAGGAGCGGGGGGGCCCGAATACGCAGTATTTT. As protein: CAWEERGGPNTQYF.

The genes are TRBV7-3 and TRBJ2-7; tentatively, D is TRBD2 (7 bases). The germline CDR1 and CDR2 sequences are SGHTA and FQGTGA. V was clipped by 5 bases and J by 5 bases, with 16 bases between them. The CDR3 sequence is 14 residues long. The CDR3 sequence: CASSPGGASHEQYF. CDR3 coding DNA: TGTGCCAGCAGCCCTGGGGGGGCGTCCCACGAGCAGTACTTC.